This T cell receptor beta chain was documented in a study of Ad26.COV2.S vaccination and SARS-CoV-2 variants. Study conclusions and caveats: Substantial breadth was reported for post-vaccination spike-specific CD8+ and CD4+ T cells.

The assay was immunoSEQ multiplex PCR, and TCRdb's table has in-frame clones only and misses some. Of about 350,000 clones in the sample, roughly 90% were seen once. The V and J ends lost 4 bases and 3 bases, in that order; junction bases with no gene match: 14. The germline V gene encodes CDR1 MNHEY and CDR2 SMNVEV (reference sequence). The CDR3 loop spans 18 amino acids. The treatment is: 15 to 20 received Ad26.COV2.S at low or high dose, single or two shots; about 5 received placebo; per-sample allocation not given. All samples were drawn on day 63, counting from the first vaccine or placebo injection. The table lists this clone with a few counts. Its antigen is undetermined.

This receptor was obtained from a person between 18 and 59 years old who received the Ad26.COV2.S COVID-19 vaccine or a placebo. This sample comprised peripheral blood, obtained in a trial of Ad26.COV2.S vaccine versus placebo. The rearrangement joins TRBV27 to TRBJ1-4; 7 bases agree with TRBD1. In DNA form, the CDR3 reads TGTGCCAGCAGTTCACCCGGCCGGGACAGAGGGTCTAATGAAAAACTGTTTTTT. Translation gives CASSSPGRDRGSNEKLFF.